Listed below are T cell receptor beta chains from one sample, sequenced in a study of CD8 T cells in ankylosing spondylitis. MiXCR, run by TCRdb on the 5' RACE reads, gives a single entry per CDR3 protein. The repertoire holds a few hundred thousand distinct CDR3 sequences, with around 10% as singletons. Material for sequencing was blood, either unsorted or a sorted T cell fraction (not recorded which). These TCRs come from a female donor with ankylosing spondylitis or in good health (not recorded which). The CDR3 runs from the conserved cysteine through the conserved F or W. D genes are given only for firm matches. The size of a clone is reported for some rows only, either as once, few or many, or as a class for expanded clones.

D gene	V gene	J gene	clone size	CDR3 protein	CDR3 DNA
TRBD1	TRBV30	TRBJ1-1	few	CAWSVSLIGGWMNTEAFF	TGTGCCTGGAGTGTATCCCTCATAGGGGGCTGGATGAACACTGAAGCTTTCTTT
TRBD2	TRBV12-3/TRBV12-4	TRBJ2-6	NA	CASAGQTSGRVGANVLTF	TGTGCCAGCGCCGGCCAAACTAGCGGGAGAGTAGGGGCCAACGTCCTGACTTTC
NA	TRBV7-9	TRBJ2-1	many	CASSSQLANYNEQFF	TGTGCCAGCAGCTCGCAACTAGCTAACTACAATGAGCAGTTCTTC
NA	TRBV7-2	TRBJ1-2	many	CASSRLQGLDGYTF	TGTGCCAGCAGCAGATTGCAGGGGTTGGATGGCTACACCTTC
NA	TRBV29-1	TRBJ2-5	many	CSASDEWETQYF	TGCAGCGCATCAGATGAGTGGGAGACCCAGTACTTC
NA	TRBV20-1	TRBJ2-1	many	CSALGTPNGFEQFF	TGCAGTGCCCTCGGGACACCTAATGGGTTTGAGCAGTTCTTC
NA	TRBV5-6	TRBJ2-3	many	CASSLASDYSTDTQYF	TGTGCCAGCAGCTTGGCGTCAGATTATAGCACAGATACGCAGTATTTT
NA	TRBV20-1	TRBJ1-5	NA	CSARDIGNQPQHF	TGCAGTGCTAGAGATATCGGGAATCAGCCCCAGCATTTT
NA	TRBV5-1	TRBJ2-1	NA	CTSSLDSSYSEQFF	TGCACCAGCAGCTTGGATAGTAGTTACAGTGAGCAGTTCTTC
NA	TRBV7-2	TRBJ2-6	many	CASSRLSGANVLTF	TGTGCCAGCAGCCGTCTCTCTGGGGCCAACGTCCTGACTTTC
NA	TRBV20-1	TRBJ2-7	many	CSARGEGQRFSYEQYF	TGCAGTGCTAGAGGGGAGGGACAGAGATTTTCCTACGAGCAGTACTTC
NA	TRBV15	TRBJ1-5	NA	CATSRLNQPQHF	TGTGCCACCAGCAGGCTCAACCAGCCCCAGCATTTT
TRBD2	TRBV5-1	TRBJ2-7	NA	CASEGGTEEHYEQYF	TGCGCCAGCGAGGGAGGGACGGAAGAACACTACGAGCAGTACTTC
TRBD2	TRBV10-2	TRBJ2-1	many	CASSESIGSGGRYNEQFF	TGCGCCAGCAGTGAGTCGATAGGTAGCGGGGGGCGATACAATGAGCAGTTCTTC
NA	TRBV28	TRBJ1-2	few	CASRPPGLGGYTF	TGTGCCAGCAGACCACCGGGACTTGGTGGCTACACCTTC
TRBD1	TRBV5-1	TRBJ2-1	NA	CASSLADRGLGSYNEQFF	TGCGCCAGCAGCTTGGCCGACAGGGGGCTGGGGTCCTACAATGAGCAGTTCTTC
NA	TRBV12-3/TRBV12-4	TRBJ1-1	few	CASTPHGGRGTEAFF	TGTGCCAGCACTCCCCACGGCGGAAGGGGCACTGAAGCTTTCTTT
NA	TRBV4-1	TRBJ1-2	NA	CASSPRSGSYGYTF	TGCGCCAGCAGCCCCAGGTCCGGGTCCTATGGCTACACCTTC
TRBD1	TRBV20-1	TRBJ1-2	many	CSAPTGRMGGYTF	TGCAGTGCACCGACAGGGAGAATGGGCGGCTACACCTTC
TRBD1	TRBV20-1	TRBJ1-2	many	CSARITGGGYGYTF	TGCAGTGCTAGGATAACAGGGGGCGGCTATGGCTACACCTTC
TRBD1	TRBV2	TRBJ1-1	NA	CAICSDRDRVRLGTTEAFF	TGTGCCATCTGTTCCGACCGAGACAGGGTCCGATTGGGAACCACTGAAGCTTTCTTT
TRBD2	TRBV20-1	TRBJ2-7	many	CSARGEAGMYEQYF	TGCAGTGCTAGAGGAGAAGCGGGAATGTACGAGCAGTACTTC
TRBD1	TRBV20-1	TRBJ2-1	few	CCARASAGGQRNSYNEQFF	TGCTGTGCTAGAGCTTCGGCAGGGGGCCAGAGAAACTCCTACAATGAGCAGTTCTTC
NA	TRBV5-3	TRBJ1-5	NA	CARSPAAPSNQPQHF	TGTGCCAGGAGCCCCGCGGCCCCCAGCAATCAGCCCCAGCATTTT
TRBD1	TRBV19	TRBJ2-1	once	CASNSDRAYNEQFF	TGTGCCAGTAACAGTGACAGGGCGTACAATGAGCAGTTCTTC
NA	TRBV12-3/TRBV12-4	TRBJ1-5	few	CASSGDRPASNQPQHF	TGTGCCAGCAGTGGCGACAGACCAGCTAGCAATCAGCCCCAGCATTTT
TRBD2	TRBV19	TRBJ2-3	NA	CASSVSGVSTDTQYF	TGTGCCAGTAGTGTCAGCGGGGTAAGCACAGATACGCAGTATTTT
NA	TRBV7-9	TRBJ2-2	many	CASSLFPGLHTGELFF	TGTGCCAGCAGCTTATTTCCAGGGCTCCACACCGGGGAGCTGTTTTTT
TRBD2	TRBV12-3/TRBV12-4	TRBJ2-1	many	CASNGLAGAGEQFF	TGTGCCAGCAACGGACTAGCGGGGGCGGGTGAGCAGTTCTTC
TRBD1	TRBV5-1	TRBJ1-1	many	CASSVRDSEAFF	TGCGCCAGCAGCGTCCGGGACAGTGAAGCTTTCTTT
TRBD2	TRBV28	TRBJ2-1	many	CASSLDLRLAAQDEQFF	TGTGCCAGCAGCTTGGACCTAAGGCTAGCGGCACAGGATGAGCAGTTCTTC
NA	TRBV27	TRBJ2-3	few	CASSLRAGNWADTQYF	TGTGCCAGCAGTTTAAGGGCAGGTAACTGGGCAGATACGCAGTATTTT
NA	TRBV29-1	TRBJ1-2	many	CSVSVSPDGYTF	TGCAGCGTTAGTGTGTCTCCCGATGGCTACACCTTC
TRBD1	TRBV12-3/TRBV12-4	TRBJ2-3	many	CASSPGQGTDTQYF	TGCGCCAGCAGCCCGGGACAGGGCACAGATACGCAGTATTTT
NA	TRBV6-2/TRBV6-3	TRBJ2-1	many	CASSPGIYNEQFF	TGTGCCAGCAGCCCGGGAATCTACAATGAGCAGTTCTTC
NA	TRBV28	TRBJ1-5	many	CASSLWGVSANQPQHF	TGTGCCAGCAGTTTATGGGGGGTTTCAGCAAATCAGCCCCAGCATTTT
NA	TRBV20-1	TRBJ2-3	many	CSAYLPTDTQYF	TGCAGTGCTTACCTCCCCACAGATACGCAGTATTTT
TRBD1	TRBV4-2	TRBJ1-5	many	CASSQNRQGAGQPQHF	TGTGCCAGCAGCCAAAACAGACAGGGGGCAGGTCAGCCCCAGCATTTT
NA	TRBV7-9	TRBJ2-3	few	CASTPDADTQYF	TGTGCCAGCACCCCGGACGCAGATACGCAGTATTTT
TRBD2	TRBV20-1	TRBJ2-7	many	CSAGEASGKHNEQYF	TGCAGTGCTGGCGAGGCTAGCGGGAAACATAACGAGCAGTACTTC
TRBD1	TRBV6-2/TRBV6-3	TRBJ2-2	few	CASSYWSGGTNTGELFF	TGTGCCAGCAGTTACTGGTCAGGGGGAACGAACACCGGGGAGCTGTTTTTT
TRBD2	TRBV7-2	TRBJ2-7	many	CASSSGLAYEQYF	TGTGCCAGCAGCTCCGGACTAGCCTACGAGCAGTACTTC
TRBD1	TRBV9	TRBJ2-7	NA	CATSVGDRGHEQYF	TGTGCCACTTCCGTTGGGGACAGGGGCCACGAGCAGTACTTC
NA	TRBV28	TRBJ1-1	many	CASSLQQGWNTEAFF	TGTGCCAGCAGCCTACAACAGGGTTGGAACACTGAAGCTTTCTTT
NA	TRBV4-1	TRBJ1-6	many	CASSLLRGAENSPLHF	TGCGCCAGCAGCCTCCTTAGGGGTGCTGAGAATTCACCCCTCCACTTT
TRBD2	TRBV4-2	TRBJ2-3	NA	CASSRRGTSGAGDTDTQYF	TGTGCCAGCAGCCGCCGGGGGACTAGCGGGGCGGGAGACACAGATACGCAGTATTTT
TRBD1	TRBV29-1	TRBJ2-3	NA	CSVVWDRVDTQYF	TGCAGCGTTGTATGGGACAGGGTAGATACGCAGTATTTT
TRBD1	TRBV28	TRBJ2-5	NA	CASSATGGPQETQYF	TGTGCCAGCAGTGCGACAGGGGGTCCCCAAGAGACCCAGTACTTC
NA	TRBV6-1	TRBJ1-2	many	CATMDGYGYTF	TGTGCCACCATGGACGGCTATGGCTACACCTTC
NA	TRBV28	TRBJ2-1	many	CASSQNRAVGWNEQFF	TGTGCCAGCAGTCAAAACAGGGCCGTAGGGTGGAATGAGCAGTTCTTC
NA	TRBV29-1	TRBJ1-4	many	CSASGKGGEKLFF	TGCAGCGCCTCCGGGAAAGGGGGTGAAAAACTGTTTTTT